The rows below give T cell receptor beta chains drawn from one sample of a study of T cell responses to AZD1222 COVID-19 vaccine. Sequencing used immunoSEQ multiplex PCR; TCRdb keeps in-frame clones, though not all of them. The table has over 120,000 clones, around 90% seen once. The sample was peripheral blood, taken on day 0 of AZD1222 vaccination. The receptors were sampled from an adult in good health. CDR3s include the opening cysteine and the closing phenylalanine or tryptophan. Each record gives: D gene, CDR3 length, V gene, clone size, J gene, CDR3 DNA, CDR3 protein. A D gene is named only where the DNA matches it firmly. Size is stated for part of the rows, as once, few or many counts, or as a class when the clone is expanded.

D gene: .
CDR3 length: 14
V gene: TRBV18
clone size: .
J gene: TRBJ2-2
CDR3 DNA: TGTGCCAGCTCACCGACAGTTGGCACCGGGGAGCTGTTTTTT
CDR3 protein: CASSPTVGTGELFF

D gene: .
CDR3 length: 14
V gene: TRBV19
clone size: .
J gene: TRBJ1-2
CDR3 DNA: TGTGCCAGTAGCCCTAACAGGGTGCACTATGGCTACACCTTC
CDR3 protein: CASSPNRVHYGYTF

D gene: .
CDR3 length: 18
V gene: TRBV9
clone size: .
J gene: TRBJ2-3
CDR3 DNA: TGTGCCAGCAGCCAACTAGGGGTGGGGAGTCTGAGCACAGATACGCAGTATTTT
CDR3 protein: CASSQLGVGSLSTDTQYF

D gene: .
CDR3 length: 12
V gene: TRBV6-5
clone size: .
J gene: TRBJ2-1
CDR3 DNA: TGTGCCCTAAAAAGGAGTTTCAATGAGCAGTTCTTC
CDR3 protein: CALKRSFNEQFF

D gene: .
CDR3 length: 15
V gene: TRBV30
clone size: .
J gene: TRBJ1-4
CDR3 DNA: TGTGCCTGGGCCTCCGGGGGGTCGTCCTATGAAAAACTGTTTTTT
CDR3 protein: CAWASGGSSYEKLFF

D gene: TRBD1
CDR3 length: 13
V gene: TRBV7-9
clone size: few
J gene: TRBJ1-2
CDR3 DNA: TGTGCCAGCAGCCGGGACAGGGTTGATGGCTACACCTTC
CDR3 protein: CASSRDRVDGYTF

D gene: .
CDR3 length: 14
V gene: TRBV19
clone size: once
J gene: TRBJ2-7
CDR3 DNA: TGTGCCAGTAGGGGGGCAGGCCGCGGCTACGAGCAGTACTTC
CDR3 protein: CASRGAGRGYEQYF

D gene: .
CDR3 length: 12
V gene: TRBV11-3
clone size: .
J gene: TRBJ2-1
CDR3 DNA: TGTGCCAGCAGCTTAGGTGTGCGCGAGCAGTTCTTC
CDR3 protein: CASSLGVREQFF

D gene: .
CDR3 length: 14
V gene: TRBV7-2
clone size: .
J gene: TRBJ1-2
CDR3 DNA: TGTGCCAGCAGCTTAAGGACAGCGACCTATGGCTACACCTTC
CDR3 protein: CASSLRTATYGYTF

D gene: TRBD1
CDR3 length: 16
V gene: TRBV19
clone size: .
J gene: TRBJ1-5
CDR3 DNA: TGTGCCAGTAGTATTCGGAGGGACAGGGGAGATCAGCCCCAGCATTTT
CDR3 protein: CASSIRRDRGDQPQHF

D gene: .
CDR3 length: 14
V gene: TRBV19
clone size: .
J gene: TRBJ1-5
CDR3 DNA: TGTGCCAGTAGTCCCGGACAGAGCCATCAGCCCCAGCATTTT
CDR3 protein: CASSPGQSHQPQHF

D gene: .
CDR3 length: 15
V gene: TRBV18
clone size: .
J gene: TRBJ2-5
CDR3 DNA: TGTGCCAGCTCCCTACTGACAGGGGAGGGACAGACCCAGTACTTC
CDR3 protein: CASSLLTGEGQTQYF

D gene: .
CDR3 length: 14
V gene: TRBV28
clone size: .
J gene: TRBJ1-5
CDR3 DNA: TGTGCCAGCAGTTTAGGCGGGAGCAATCAGCCCCAGCATTTT
CDR3 protein: CASSLGGSNQPQHF

D gene: TRBD1
CDR3 length: 16
V gene: TRBV6-5
clone size: .
J gene: TRBJ2-3
CDR3 DNA: TGTGCCAGCAGTTACTCGGGGGACAGGGGCGCAGATACGCAGTATTTT
CDR3 protein: CASSYSGDRGADTQYF

D gene: .
CDR3 length: 15
V gene: TRBV11-1
clone size: .
J gene: TRBJ2-7
CDR3 DNA: TGTGCCAGCAGCGGAAAGGACTTACTTCCCTACGAGCAGTACTTC
CDR3 protein: CASSGKDLLPYEQYF

D gene: TRBD1
CDR3 length: 16
V gene: TRBV7-6
clone size: .
J gene: TRBJ1-5
CDR3 DNA: TGTGCCAGCAGCCCGGCTGGCAGGGGGCCTATTCAGCCCCAGCATTTT
CDR3 protein: CASSPAGRGPIQPQHF

D gene: .
CDR3 length: 12
V gene: TRBV2
clone size: .
J gene: TRBJ1-2
CDR3 DNA: TGTGCCAGCAGGAGAATTGGCTATGGCTACACCTTC
CDR3 protein: CASRRIGYGYTF

D gene: TRBD2
CDR3 length: 15
V gene: TRBV5-4
clone size: once
J gene: TRBJ2-1
CDR3 DNA: TGTGCCAGCAGCTTGGCCGGGGGGAACTACAATGAGCAGTTCTTC
CDR3 protein: CASSLAGGNYNEQFF

D gene: .
CDR3 length: 13
V gene: TRBV7-6
clone size: .
J gene: TRBJ2-5
CDR3 DNA: TGTGCCAGCAGCCGTGGACACGGAGAGACCCAGTACTTC
CDR3 protein: CASSRGHGETQYF

D gene: .
CDR3 length: 15
V gene: TRBV7-2
clone size: .
J gene: TRBJ2-5
CDR3 DNA: TGTGCCAGCAGCTTAGAACGGGGCGCATTCGGGACCCAGTACTTC
CDR3 protein: CASSLERGAFGTQYF

D gene: .
CDR3 length: 16
V gene: TRBV19
clone size: .
J gene: TRBJ1-3
CDR3 DNA: TGTGCCAGTAGTACGAGCCAGGCCAACTCTGGAAACACCATATATTTT
CDR3 protein: CASSTSQANSGNTIYF

D gene: .
CDR3 length: 17
V gene: TRBV5-4
clone size: once
J gene: TRBJ2-2
CDR3 DNA: TGTGCCAGCAGCTTGGGCCCGGGACCGCAGAACACCGGGGAGCTGTTTTTT
CDR3 protein: CASSLGPGPQNTGELFF

D gene: TRBD2
CDR3 length: 16
V gene: TRBV7-2
clone size: .
J gene: TRBJ2-5
CDR3 DNA: TGTGCCAGCAGTACCCGACTAGCGGGGGGTCAGGAGACCCAGTACTTC
CDR3 protein: CASSTRLAGGQETQYF

D gene: TRBD1
CDR3 length: 15
V gene: TRBV10-3
clone size: once
J gene: TRBJ1-1
CDR3 DNA: TGTGCCATCAGTCCCCTGGGACAGACGAACACTGAAGCTTTCTTT
CDR3 protein: CAISPLGQTNTEAFF

D gene: TRBD1
CDR3 length: 14
V gene: TRBV29-1
clone size: .
J gene: TRBJ1-3
CDR3 DNA: TGCAGCGTTGTTTACAGGGGGTTAGGAAACACCATATATTTT
CDR3 protein: CSVVYRGLGNTIYF

D gene: .
CDR3 length: 15
V gene: TRBV6-1
clone size: .
J gene: TRBJ1-5
CDR3 DNA: TGTGCCAGCAGTGAAGCGGGCAGACTGAATCAGCCCCAGCATTTT
CDR3 protein: CASSEAGRLNQPQHF

D gene: .
CDR3 length: 13
V gene: TRBV18
clone size: .
J gene: TRBJ2-5
CDR3 DNA: TGTGCCAGCTCACCAGGGACCCTGGAGACCCAGTACTTC
CDR3 protein: CASSPGTLETQYF

D gene: .
CDR3 length: 13
V gene: TRBV10-3
clone size: .
J gene: TRBJ1-1
CDR3 DNA: TGTGCCATCAGTGAGCCTAGGAACACTGAAGCTTTCTTT
CDR3 protein: CAISEPRNTEAFF

D gene: TRBD2
CDR3 length: 14
V gene: TRBV7-9
clone size: once
J gene: TRBJ2-3
CDR3 DNA: TGTGCCAGCAGCCGCCAGCGGGGTACAGATACGCAGTATTTT
CDR3 protein: CASSRQRGTDTQYF

D gene: TRBD1
CDR3 length: 16
V gene: TRBV4-2
clone size: .
J gene: TRBJ2-2
CDR3 DNA: TGTGCCAGCAGCCGTTCGACCGGGACAGGCACCGGGGAGCTGTTTTTT
CDR3 protein: CASSRSTGTGTGELFF

D gene: TRBD1
CDR3 length: 18
V gene: TRBV28
clone size: .
J gene: TRBJ1-2
CDR3 DNA: TGTGCCAGCCAACGGGGGGGACAGGCGAGCACGGCTAACTATGGCTACACCTTC
CDR3 protein: CASQRGGQASTANYGYTF

D gene: TRBD2
CDR3 length: 14
V gene: TRBV27
clone size: .
J gene: TRBJ2-5
CDR3 DNA: TGTGCCAGCAGTCTCCTTGGGGGGGACGGGACCCAGTACTTC
CDR3 protein: CASSLLGGDGTQYF

D gene: .
CDR3 length: 14
V gene: TRBV28
clone size: .
J gene: TRBJ1-5
CDR3 DNA: TGTGCCAGCTCGACGGGGGGGACCAATCAGCCCCAGCATTTT
CDR3 protein: CASSTGGTNQPQHF

D gene: .
CDR3 length: 13
V gene: TRBV6-5
clone size: once
J gene: TRBJ1-2
CDR3 DNA: TGTGCCAGCAGTTACTGGCAGAACTATGGCTACACCTTC
CDR3 protein: CASSYWQNYGYTF

D gene: TRBD2
CDR3 length: 15
V gene: TRBV11-1
clone size: .
J gene: TRBJ2-3
CDR3 DNA: TGTGCCAGCAGCCGACTAGCGAGTTACACAGATACGCAGTATTTT
CDR3 protein: CASSRLASYTDTQYF

D gene: TRBD1
CDR3 length: 15
V gene: TRBV3-1/TRBV3-2
clone size: .
J gene: TRBJ1-1
CDR3 DNA: TGTGCCAGCAGCCAAGCCGGGACAGGGGACACTGAAGCTTTCTTT
CDR3 protein: CASSQAGTGDTEAFF

D gene: TRBD2
CDR3 length: 15
V gene: TRBV2
clone size: once
J gene: TRBJ2-3
CDR3 DNA: TGTGCCAGTGTGGGCGGGGGGTCTCCTACAGATACGCAGTATTTT
CDR3 protein: CASVGGGSPTDTQYF